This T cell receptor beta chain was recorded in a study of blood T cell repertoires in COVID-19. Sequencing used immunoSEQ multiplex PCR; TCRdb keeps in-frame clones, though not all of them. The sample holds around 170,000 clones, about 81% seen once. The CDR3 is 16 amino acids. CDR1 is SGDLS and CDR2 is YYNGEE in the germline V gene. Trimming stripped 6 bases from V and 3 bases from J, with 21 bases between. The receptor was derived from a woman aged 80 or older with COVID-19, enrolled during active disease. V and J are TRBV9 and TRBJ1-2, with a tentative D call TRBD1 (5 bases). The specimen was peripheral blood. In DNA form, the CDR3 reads TGTGCCAGCACCCTCGGGGGTGGAACCCTCCACTATGGCTACACCTTC. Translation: CASTLGGGTLHYGYTF.